Below, 19 T cell receptor beta chains from the same sample are listed, as sequenced in a study of cytomegalovirus exposure and HLA in healthy donors. Both 60 Vbeta primers and 13 Jbeta primers went into the PCR. The table came from immunoSEQ multiplex PCR; TCRdb's copy has only in-frame clones and leaves some out. The data show 90,000 to 140,000 clones, around 72% seen once. Sample: PBMCs. The receptors shown here come from a man younger than 40 in good health and CMV-seronegative.

CDR3 DNA sequence: TGTGCCTTAGGGCGAGCGGGGGGTCTAGATACGCAGTATTTT. Protein sequence: CALGRAGGLDTQYF. The chain is built from TRBV30 and TRBJ2-3; TRBD2 aligns across 9 bases. This CDR3 is 14 amino acids long. V lost 7 bases to trimming and J lost 5 bases; unmatched junction nucleotides: 10. In germline, CDR1 is GTSNPN, CDR2 SVGIG (reference sequence). Complete variable domain (other parts from reference TRBV30 and TRBJ2-3): SQTIHQWPATLVQPVGSPLSLECTVEGTSNPNLYWYRQAAGRGLQLLFYSVGIGQISSEVPQNLSASRPQDRQFILSSKKLLLSDSGFYLCALGRAGGLDTQYFGPGTRLTVL.

The rearrangement joins TRBV2 to TRBJ2-7, with 13 bases matching TRBD2. Germline V lookup: CDR1 SNHLY, CDR2 FYNNEI. CDR3 length equals 15 residues. The V and J ends lost 5 bases and 3 bases, in that order; junction bases with no gene match: 4. In nucleotides, the CDR3 is TGTGCCAGCAGTTGGGGGACTAGCGGGATCTACGAGCAGTACTTC. Protein product: CASSWGTSGIYEQYF. The whole variable domain, remainder taken from reference TRBV2 and TRBJ2-7, is EPEVTQTPSHQVTQMGQEVILRCVPISNHLYFYWYRQILGQKVEFLVSFYNNEISEKSEIFDDQFSVERPDGSNFTLKIRSTKLEDSAMYFCASSWGTSGIYEQYFGPGTRLTVT.

This rearrangement joins TRBV13 to TRBJ2-7; D unclear. The germline V and J ends were trimmed by 1 base and 0 bases, with 7 bases remaining between them. The CDR3 sequence is 14 residues long. The germline gives CDR1 PRHDT, CDR2 FYEKMQ (reference sequence). For the CDR3, the DNA is TGTGCCAGCAGCTTAGTACAGCTCTCCTACGAGCAGTACTTC. Translating it yields CASSLVQLSYEQYF.

This clone was seen a single time. In DNA, the CDR3 is TGTGCCAGCAGCCCCGAGGTGAACACCGGGGAGCTGTTTTTT. This encodes CASSPEVNTGELFF. The chain joins TRBV7-6 to TRBJ2-2; D ambiguous. This CDR3 region has 14 residues. V dropped 5 bases and J dropped 1 base, with 8 bases sitting between them. The germline V gene encodes CDR1 SGHVS and CDR2 FNYEAQ.

This chain links TRBV6-6 with TRBJ2-3; D is possibly TRBD1 (5 bases). CDR3 length: 15 amino acids. CDR1 is MNHNY, CDR2 SVGAGI, per germline (reference sequence). V shed 9 bases and J shed 10 bases, with 26 bases lying between them. CDR3 in amino acids: CASGEDSSVTRAQYF. CDR3 bases: TGTGCCAGTGGGGAAGACAGCTCTGTGACCCGCGCGCAGTATTTT.

This clone has a single count. V usage is TRBV18 and J usage is TRBJ2-5; 7 nucleotides line up with TRBD1. The V and J ends lost 3 bases and 5 bases, in that order; junction bases with no gene match: 9. This CDR3 is built from 15 residues. CDR1 is KGHSH, CDR2 LQKENI, per germline. The CDR3 DNA follows: TGTGCCAGCTCACCCCGGGACAGAGCTTCTGAGACCCAGTACTTC. Protein product: CASSPRDRASETQYF. The full variable domain, with the rest looked up from reference TRBV18 and TRBJ2-5, is NAGVMQNPRHLVRRRGQEARLRCSPMKGHSHVYWYRQLPEEGLKFMVYLQKENIIDESGMPKERFSAEFPKEGPSILRIQQVVRGDSAAYFCASSPRDRASETQYFGPGTRLLVL.

This clone was seen a single time. The rearrangement joins TRBV11-2 to TRBJ2-7, with D perhaps TRBD1 (5 bases). Trimming stripped 0 bases from V and 6 bases from J, with 9 bases between. Germline V gene data show CDR1 as SGHAT and CDR2 as FQNNGV. CDR3 length: 13 residues. CDR3: CASSLDPGREQYF. The CDR3 nucleotides are TGTGCCAGCAGCTTAGACCCAGGGCGCGAGCAGTACTTC.

This clone has more than one count but fewer than ten. The chain has TRBV5-6 and TRBJ2-7, with 7 nucleotides matching TRBD1. Trimming took 3 bases from V and 6 from J; bases not matched to a gene: 6. The CDR3 length is 13 residues. Germline CDR1 SGHDT, CDR2 YYEEEE. The CDR3 nucleotides read TGTGCCAGCAGCTCCATGTACAGGGGCGAGCAGTACTTC. Residues: CASSSMYRGEQYF.

The rearrangement uses TRBV19 and TRBJ2-3, with 12 bases matching TRBD2. Per germline, CDR1 LNHDA and CDR2 SQIVND (reference sequence). This CDR3 is 17 amino acids long. Germline trimming cut 3 bases from V and 0 bases from J; bases unmatched to any gene: 4. Here the CDR3 reads CASSIYGTSGSTDTQYF. The CDR3 bases are TGTGCCAGTAGTATTTATGGGACTAGCGGGAGCACAGATACGCAGTATTTT.

The chain recombines TRBV20-1 with TRBJ2-3; D remains unclear. This CDR3 spans 11 amino acids. The germline V and J ends were trimmed by 1 base and 15 bases, with 14 bases remaining between them. The germline V gene encodes CDR1 DFQATT and CDR2 SNEGSKA (reference sequence). Here the CDR3 DNA reads TGCAGTGCTAGAGTATTGCGTCCCTCCTATTTT. Amino acids: CSARVLRPSYF.

The chain couples TRBV7-9 to TRBJ2-5, with TRBD1 matching over 8 bases. CDR1 is SEHNR and CDR2 is FQNEAQ in the germline V gene (reference sequence). The CDR3 loop spans 15 amino acids. Trimming cost V 5 bases and J 3 bases; bases outside gene matches: 8. CDR3 in amino acids: CASSALQGVKETQYF. The CDR3, as DNA: TGTGCCAGCAGCGCCCTACAGGGGGTAAAAGAGACCCAGTACTTC.

The rearrangement joins TRBV7-2 to TRBJ1-4, with unresolved D. CDR1 and CDR2 from the germline V gene are SGHTA and FQGNSA. CDR3 length equals 16 residues. Trimming took 0 bases from V and 7 from J, leaving 15 bases between them. CDR3 nucleotides: TGTGCCAGCAGCTTAGCGTCGTTGTTCGCGGGTGAAAAACTGTTTTTT. Its protein is CASSLASLFAGEKLFF.

This chain joins TRBV5-1 and TRBJ2-3; 7 bases match TRBD1. V shed 4 bases, J shed 3 bases, and the junction held 11 bases outside the gene matches. Germline CDR1 SGHRS, CDR2 YFSETQ. The CDR3 sequence is 16 residues long. CDR3 DNA sequence: TGCGCCAGCAGCCGCCAGAGACAGGGAATGACAGATACGCAGTATTTT. Translation gives CASSRQRQGMTDTQYF.

The V call is TRBV6-1, the J call TRBJ2-2, with D possibly TRBD1 on 5 matching bases. Trimming shortened V by 7 bases and J by 5 bases, and 11 bases separated the two germline ends. Germline CDR1 and CDR2: MNHNS and SASEGT. The CDR3 sequence is 13 residues long. CDR3 nucleotide sequence: TGTGCCAGCACCAGGGCTGAAACCGGGGAGCTGTTTTTT. This sequence encodes CASTRAETGELFF.

The rearrangement uses TRBV4-3 and TRBJ2-2; TRBD2 might be the D (6 bases). Trimming took off 2 bases at V and 4 bases at J, with 11 bases between the two ends. Germline V gene data show CDR1 as LGHNA and CDR2 as YSLEER. The CDR3 is 15 residues long. The CDR3 coding sequence is TGCGCCAGCAGCCAAAGTGGACTAACCACCGGGGAGCTGTTTTTT. Its translation is CASSQSGLTTGELFF.

The gene calls are TRBV27 and TRBJ2-3, with 15 bases fitting TRBD2. V lost 5 bases to trimming and J lost 5 bases; unmatched junction nucleotides: 8. The CDR3 has 17 amino acids. Germline V gives CDR1 MNHEY, CDR2 SMNVEV (reference sequence). CDR3 sequence (DNA): TGTGCCAGCAGTCGGGAGGGACTAGCGGGAGGAGGAGATACGCAGTATTTT. Its translation is CASSREGLAGGGDTQYF.

The chain joins TRBV9 to TRBJ2-5, with a tentative D call TRBD1 (8 bases). The CDR3 is 15 amino acids. The V end was cut by 4 bases, the J end by 5 bases, with 18 bases between. Germline values: CDR1 SGDLS, CDR2 YYNGEE. CDR3 region: CASSSYRGGSETQYF. DNA for the CDR3: TGTGCCAGCAGCTCCTACAGGGGGGGTAGTGAGACCCAGTACTTC.

V is TRBV4-2 and J is TRBJ2-7; TRBD2 is a possible D gene (6 bases). The CDR3 is made up of 16 amino acids. Trimming removed 5 bases from V and 4 bases from J, with 21 bases in between. CDR1 and CDR2 from the germline V gene are LGHNA and YNFKEQ. The DNA of the CDR3 is TGTGCCAGCAGCAGGATCCCCGCGGGGAACCTATACGAGCAGTACTTC. It is translated as CASSRIPAGNLYEQYF.

The rearrangement uses TRBV28 and TRBJ2-7, with 8 nucleotides matching TRBD2. Unmatched junction bases numbered 10, after V lost 6 bases and J lost 0 bases. Looked up from germline, CDR1 is MDHEN and CDR2 is SYDVKM. The CDR3 is 16 residues long. CDR3 protein: CASRLAGPTSSYEQYF. The CDR3 DNA reads as TGTGCCAGCAGGTTAGCGGGACCGACGAGCTCCTACGAGCAGTACTTC.